The entry that follows covers one T cell receptor beta chain sequence. This sample was included in a study of blood T cell repertoires in COVID-19. Study in general: COVID-19 samples from acute and convalescent phases originated in the United States, Italy and Spain. Sources were T cells, B-cell-depleted T cells, or PBMCs; the material itself was cDNA or gDNA.

Between the trimmed V and J ends, which lost 0 bases and 1 base, there was a span of 11 bases. Germline V gene lookup returns CDR1 SGHRS and CDR2 YFSETQ. This CDR3 region has 16 residues. In the original processing: Amplified reference gene primers provided the basis for estimating nucleated cell counts. Profiling relied on immunoSEQ multiplex PCR, and the TCRdb table lists in-frame clones only, not all of them. V, J and clone size are taken as reported in that table, and D and trimming were inferred from the DNA itself. The data hold some 190,000 clones, with 88% observed a single time. The V gene is TRBV5-1, the J gene TRBJ2-1; perhaps TRBD2 as D (6 bases). This sequence originates from a woman aged 35 to 49 who had recovered from COVID-19. The sample taken for sequencing was peripheral blood. CDR3 sequence (DNA): TGCGCCAGCAGCTTGGGTGGTCTAGCGTCCTACAATGAGCAGTTCTTC. It translates to CASSLGGLASYNEQFF.